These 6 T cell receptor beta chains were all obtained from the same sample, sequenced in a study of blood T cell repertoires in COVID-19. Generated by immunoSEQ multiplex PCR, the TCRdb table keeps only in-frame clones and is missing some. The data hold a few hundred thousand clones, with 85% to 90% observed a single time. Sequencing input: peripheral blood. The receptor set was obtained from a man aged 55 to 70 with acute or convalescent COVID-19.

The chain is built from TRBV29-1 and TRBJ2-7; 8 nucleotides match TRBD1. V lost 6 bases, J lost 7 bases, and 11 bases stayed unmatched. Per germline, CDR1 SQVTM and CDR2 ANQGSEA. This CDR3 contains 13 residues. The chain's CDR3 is CSVAWDRRGEQYF. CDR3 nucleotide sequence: TGCAGCGTGGCTTGGGACAGGAGGGGGGAGCAGTACTTC.

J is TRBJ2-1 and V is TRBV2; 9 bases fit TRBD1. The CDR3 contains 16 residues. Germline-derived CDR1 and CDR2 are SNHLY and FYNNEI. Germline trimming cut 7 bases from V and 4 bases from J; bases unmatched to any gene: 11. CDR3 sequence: CASKFEAGTGYNEQFF. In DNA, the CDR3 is TGTGCCAGCAAATTTGAGGCCGGGACAGGGTACAATGAGCAGTTCTTC.

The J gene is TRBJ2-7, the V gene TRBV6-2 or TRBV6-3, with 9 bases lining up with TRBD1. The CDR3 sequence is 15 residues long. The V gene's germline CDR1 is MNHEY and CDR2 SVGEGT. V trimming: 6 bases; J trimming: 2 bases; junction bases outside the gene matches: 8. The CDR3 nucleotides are TGTGCCAGCAGCCCTGACAGGGGGAGGACCTACGAGCAGTACTTC. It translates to CASSPDRGRTYEQYF.

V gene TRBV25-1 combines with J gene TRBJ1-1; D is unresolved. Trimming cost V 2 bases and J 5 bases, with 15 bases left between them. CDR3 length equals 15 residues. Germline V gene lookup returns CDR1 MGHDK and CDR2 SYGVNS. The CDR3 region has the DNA TGTGCCAGCAGTGAAGGCAGAACCACACCGACTGAAGCTTTCTTT. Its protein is CASSEGRTTPTEAFF.

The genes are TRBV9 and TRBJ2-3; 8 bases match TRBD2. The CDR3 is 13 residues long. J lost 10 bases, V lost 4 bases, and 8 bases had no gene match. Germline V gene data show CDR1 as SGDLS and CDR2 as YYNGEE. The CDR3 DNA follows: TGTGCCAGCAGCCCGGGGGGGGTGGGGGCGCAGTATTTT. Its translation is CASSPGGVGAQYF.

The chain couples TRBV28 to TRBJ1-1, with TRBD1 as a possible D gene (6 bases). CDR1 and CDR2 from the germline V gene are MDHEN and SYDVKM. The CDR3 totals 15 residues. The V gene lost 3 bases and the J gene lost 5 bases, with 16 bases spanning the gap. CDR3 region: CASSFRPGVLTEAFF. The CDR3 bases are TGTGCCAGCAGTTTTCGGCCAGGGGTGCTAACTGAAGCTTTCTTT.